The 2 T cell receptor beta chains reported below all come from one sample, sequenced in a study of shared clonotypes between healthy human individuals (dated by TCRdb to the early 2020s). The library was produced with the immunoSEQ multiplex PCR assay. Sourced from immuneACCESS, this table was stored by TCRdb with only in-frame sequences that have V and J called. A share of the clones is absent; for the studies checked, an unresolved V gene accounts for under half, and the remainder has no known explanation. This sample holds around 1,100,000 clones; roughly 80% were observed only once. 0.89% of the sample comes from the top ten. Material: memory CD4+ T cells from PBMCs. The cell subset or site label here, explained by the study, means: CD45RA-negative fraction. The source of these receptors is a man aged 18 to 30 in good health. Some clones in this sample may be carry-over from other donors' samples.

The J gene is TRBJ1-2, the V gene TRBV28; D gene unclear. The germline CDR1 and CDR2 sequences are MDHEN and SYDVKM. Trimming took off 3 bases at V and 7 bases at J, with 9 bases between the two ends. The CDR3 contains 12 residues. The CDR3: CASSLIGFGYTF. CDR3 sequence (DNA): TGTGCCAGCAGTTTGATCGGGTTTGGCTACACCTTC.

The rearrangement joins TRBV15 to TRBJ2-5; 11 bases fit TRBD2. The J segment lost 3 bases and the V segment lost 4 bases, leaving 1 base of the junction unmatched. The CDR3 consists of 14 residues. Germline CDR1 is LNHNV and CDR2 is YYDKDF (reference sequence). CDR3 amino acids: CATSNSGREETQYF. As DNA, the CDR3 is TGTGCCACCAGCAATAGCGGGAGGGAAGAGACCCAGTACTTC.